This T cell receptor (beta chain) is drawn from a study of lymphopenia after photon versus proton radiotherapy. Broader study findings: Post-nadir TCR diversity decline inversely tracked overall survival among those who died.

Sequenced by immunoSEQ multiplex PCR; TCRdb stores in-frame clones only, minus some. The sample carries 70,000 or so clones, under 95% recorded once. The V gene's germline CDR1 is SGHTA and CDR2 FQGNSA. This CDR3 contains 17 residues. With 5 bases clipped from V and 0 bases from J, the junction kept 5 bases outside the gene matches. As for this clone: Its specificity is not known.

Sequencing was performed on peripheral blood, taken from a patient treated with photon-based radiotherapy. The chain joins TRBV7-2 to TRBJ2-1; TRBD2 matches 12 bases. The sequence derives from a woman aged 40 to 50 with cholangiocarcinoma. CDR3 in amino acids: CASSALAGGSSYNEQFF. CDR3 in DNA: TGTGCCAGCAGCGCCCTAGCGGGAGGGAGCTCCTACAATGAGCAGTTCTTC.